The 13 T cell receptor beta chains below all came from one sample that was sequenced in a study of shared clonotypes between healthy human individuals. Assay: immunoSEQ multiplex PCR; the TCRdb copy retains only in-frame clones and omits some. The sample records about 490,000 clones, 79% being singletons. Sequencing was carried out using PBMCs. All receptors derive from a woman aged 40 to 49 in good health. Some clones in this sample may be carry-over from other donors' samples.

The chain uses TRBV5-1 and TRBJ1-4, with TRBD1 matching over 10 bases. Germline CDR1 is SGHRS and CDR2 is YFSETQ. Unmatched junction bases numbered 12, after V lost 5 bases and J lost 8 bases. This CDR3 has 16 amino acids. CDR3: CASSFSGDRGTEKLFF. The DNA of the CDR3 is TGCGCCAGCAGTTTTTCAGGGGACAGGGGAACCGAAAAACTGTTTTTT.

The chain combines TRBV23-1 with TRBJ2-5; D not certain. TRBV23-1 is marked as an open reading frame, function uncertain. CDR3 length: 9 amino acids. The V end lost 7 bases, the J end lost 3 bases, and 0 bases lay between the germline ends. The CDR3 DNA follows: TGCGCCAGCAAAGAGACCCAGTACTTC. Its protein is CASKETQYF.

The chain recombines TRBV27 with TRBJ2-7; D not resolved. CDR1 and CDR2 (germline): MNHEY, SMNVEV (reference sequence). The CDR3 length is 15 residues. Trimming stripped 5 bases from V and 2 bases from J, with 16 bases between. The CDR3 is CASSPEPYQAYEQYF. The CDR3 DNA reads TGTGCCAGCAGTCCCGAACCTTACCAAGCCTACGAGCAGTACTTC.

This clone was seen a handful of times. The rearrangement joins TRBV29-1 to TRBJ2-1; D may be TRBD1 (6 bases). Per the germline V gene, CDR1 is SQVTM and CDR2 is ANQGSEA. V lost 4 bases and J lost 13, with 20 bases in between. This CDR3 is built from 13 residues. The CDR3 loop is CSVGPGTFLGQFF. The CDR3 region has the DNA TGCAGCGTTGGTCCCGGGACATTTTTGGGACAGTTCTTC.

In nucleotides, the CDR3 is TGTGCCAGCAGTTTGCCAGGACTCTCTGGGGCCAACGTCCTGACTTTC. Its protein product is CASSLPGLSGANVLTF. V usage is TRBV28 and J usage is TRBJ2-6; D is perhaps TRBD2 (5 bases). The ends were cut back, 3 bases at V and 0 bases at J, with 9 bases in the middle. The CDR3 has 16 amino acids. From germline, CDR1 is MDHEN and CDR2 SYDVKM.

The V call is TRBV11-2, the J call TRBJ2-1, with 10 bases that match TRBD2. The CDR3 runs to 16 residues. Germline CDR1 reads SGHAT; CDR2 reads FQNNGV. V was pared by 4 bases and J by 0 bases, with 3 bases of the junction left unmatched. CDR3 protein: CASSSTSGISYNEQFF. The CDR3 region has the DNA TGTGCCAGCAGCTCCACTAGCGGGATCTCCTACAATGAGCAGTTCTTC.

The chain combines TRBV30 with TRBJ1-6, with unresolved D. The length of the CDR3 is 13 residues. V was trimmed by 1 base and J by 7 bases, leaving 8 bases between them. The V gene's germline CDR1 is GTSNPN and CDR2 SVGIG (reference sequence). CDR3 DNA sequence: TGTGCCTGGAGTGGGGTTGCGAATTCACCCCTCCACTTT. Its protein product is CAWSGVANSPLHF.

The CDR3 sequence: CASNRAGPSYEQYF. CDR3 nucleotide sequence: TGTGCCAGCAATCGGGCGGGGCCCTCCTACGAGCAGTACTTC. The rearrangement links TRBV2 to TRBJ2-7; TRBD2 is a possible D gene (6 bases). The V end lost 7 bases, the J end lost 0 bases, and 13 bases lay between the germline ends. Looked up from germline, CDR1 is SNHLY and CDR2 is FYNNEI. This CDR3 has 14 amino acids.

V and J are TRBV28 and TRBJ2-5; the match to TRBD2 covers 13 bases. The CDR3 runs to 16 residues. Germline CDR1 and CDR2: MDHEN and SYDVKM. With 7 bases clipped from V and 2 bases from J, the junction kept 7 bases outside the gene matches. The CDR3 sequence: CASTSLLAGGQETQYF. DNA of the CDR3: TGTGCCAGCACTTCCCTACTAGCGGGAGGGCAAGAGACCCAGTACTTC.

This clone was counted only a few times. The V call is TRBV25-1, the J call TRBJ2-4, with D hard to call. This CDR3 spans 16 amino acids. V lost 0 bases and J 4 bases, leaving 13 bases between the germline ends. Germline loops: CDR1 MGHDK, CDR2 SYGVNS. The CDR3 protein is CASSEYGGTKKNIQYF. CDR3 nucleotides: TGTGCCAGCAGTGAATATGGTGGCACTAAGAAAAACATTCAGTACTTC.

DNA of the CDR3: TGTGCCAGCAGAGTCCAAGCGGGAGGAACCAGTGAGCAGTTCTTC. It is translated as CASRVQAGGTSEQFF. J is TRBJ2-1 and V is TRBV2, with 9 positions matching TRBD2. V trimming: 6 bases; J trimming: 9 bases; junction bases outside the gene matches: 12. Germline loops: CDR1 SNHLY, CDR2 FYNNEI. The CDR3 loop spans 15 amino acids.

V and J are TRBV19 and TRBJ1-1; TRBD1 matches at 7 bases. Germline values: CDR1 LNHDA, CDR2 SQIVND (reference sequence). The CDR3 covers 15 residues. After removal of 7 bases from V and 3 bases from J, the junction contained 11 bases not matched to a gene. CDR3 DNA sequence: TGTGCCAGTAACCCTTCGACAGGGAGATACACTGAAGCTTTCTTT. Amino acids: CASNPSTGRYTEAFF.

This clone was detected a few times. The V gene is TRBV5-5, the J gene TRBJ1-5, with TRBD1 matching over 9 bases. There are 15 residues in the CDR3. From germline, CDR1 is SGHKS and CDR2 YYEKEE (reference sequence). V lost 2 bases to trimming and J lost 3 bases; unmatched junction nucleotides: 3. CDR3: CASSLWTGDNQPQHF. The CDR3 DNA reads TGTGCCAGCAGCTTATGGACAGGGGACAATCAGCCCCAGCATTTT.